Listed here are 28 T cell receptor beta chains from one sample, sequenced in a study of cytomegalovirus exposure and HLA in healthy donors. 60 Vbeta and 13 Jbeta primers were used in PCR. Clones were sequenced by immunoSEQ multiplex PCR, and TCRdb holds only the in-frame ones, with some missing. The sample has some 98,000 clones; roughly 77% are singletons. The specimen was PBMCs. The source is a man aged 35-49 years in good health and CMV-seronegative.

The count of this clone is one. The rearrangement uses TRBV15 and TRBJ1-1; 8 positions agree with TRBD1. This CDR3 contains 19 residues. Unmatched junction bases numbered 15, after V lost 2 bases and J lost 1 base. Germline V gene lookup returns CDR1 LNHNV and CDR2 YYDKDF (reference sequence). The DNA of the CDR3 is TGTGCCACCAGCAGATCGTATGGGGGGCGGGACAGGAAGAACACTGAAGCTTTCTTT. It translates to CATSRSYGGRDRKNTEAFF.

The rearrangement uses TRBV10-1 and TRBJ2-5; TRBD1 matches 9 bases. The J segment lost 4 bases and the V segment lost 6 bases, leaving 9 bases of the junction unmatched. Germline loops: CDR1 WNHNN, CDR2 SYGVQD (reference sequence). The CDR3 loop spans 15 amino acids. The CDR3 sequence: CASSPTPGQGETQYF. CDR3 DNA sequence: TGCGCCAGCAGCCCGACCCCGGGACAGGGAGAGACCCAGTACTTC.

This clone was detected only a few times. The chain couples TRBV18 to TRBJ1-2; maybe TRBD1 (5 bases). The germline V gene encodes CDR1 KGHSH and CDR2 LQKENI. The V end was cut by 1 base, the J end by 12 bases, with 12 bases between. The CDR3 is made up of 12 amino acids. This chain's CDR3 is CASSPQGDLHTF. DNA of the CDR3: TGTGCCAGCTCACCACAAGGGGATCTTCACACCTTC. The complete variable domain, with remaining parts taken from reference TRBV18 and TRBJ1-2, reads NAGVMQNPRHLVRRRGQEARLRCSPMKGHSHVYWYRQLPEEGLKFMVYLQKENIIDESGMPKERFSAEFPKEGPSILRIQQVVRGDSAAYFCASSPQGDLHTFGSGTRLTVV.

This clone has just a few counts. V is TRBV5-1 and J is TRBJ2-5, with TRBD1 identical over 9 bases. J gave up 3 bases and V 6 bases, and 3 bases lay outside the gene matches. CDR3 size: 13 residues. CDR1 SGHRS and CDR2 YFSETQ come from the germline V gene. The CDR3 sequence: CASTRTGEETQYF. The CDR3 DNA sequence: TGCGCCAGCACCAGGACAGGGGAAGAGACCCAGTACTTC.

CDR3 DNA: TGTGCCAGCAGCTTGGCCAATAGCCTAAGCACAGATACGCAGTATTTT. Its translation: CASSLANSLSTDTQYF. The chain employs TRBV5-4 and TRBJ2-3; D unresolved. Germline CDR1 SGHNT, CDR2 YYREEE (reference sequence). The V gene lost 0 bases and the J gene lost 0 bases, with 11 bases spanning the gap. The CDR3 runs 16 residues.

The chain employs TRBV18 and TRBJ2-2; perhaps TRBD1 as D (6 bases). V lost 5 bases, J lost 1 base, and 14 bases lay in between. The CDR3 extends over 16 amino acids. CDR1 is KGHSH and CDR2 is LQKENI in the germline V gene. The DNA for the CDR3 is TGTGCCAGCTCATTACAGGGACCCATGAACACCGGGGAGCTGTTTTTT. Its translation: CASSLQGPMNTGELFF. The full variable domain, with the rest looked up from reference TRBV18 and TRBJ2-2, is NAGVMQNPRHLVRRRGQEARLRCSPMKGHSHVYWYRQLPEEGLKFMVYLQKENIIDESGMPKERFSAEFPKEGPSILRIQQVVRGDSAAYFCASSLQGPMNTGELFFGEGSRLTVL.

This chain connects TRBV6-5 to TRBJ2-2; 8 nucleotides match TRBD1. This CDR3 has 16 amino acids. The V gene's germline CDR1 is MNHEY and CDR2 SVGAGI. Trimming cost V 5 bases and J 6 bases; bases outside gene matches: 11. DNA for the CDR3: TGTGCCAGCAGTCACTTGGGGACAGGATTCGCCGGGGAGCTGTTTTTT. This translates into CASSHLGTGFAGELFF.

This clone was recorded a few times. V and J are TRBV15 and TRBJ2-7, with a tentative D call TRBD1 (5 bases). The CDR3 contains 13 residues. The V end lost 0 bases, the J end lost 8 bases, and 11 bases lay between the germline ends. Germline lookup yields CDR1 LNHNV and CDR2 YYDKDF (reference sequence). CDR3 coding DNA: TGTGCCACCAGCAGAGACTTAGGGGTTAAGCAGTACTTC. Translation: CATSRDLGVKQYF.

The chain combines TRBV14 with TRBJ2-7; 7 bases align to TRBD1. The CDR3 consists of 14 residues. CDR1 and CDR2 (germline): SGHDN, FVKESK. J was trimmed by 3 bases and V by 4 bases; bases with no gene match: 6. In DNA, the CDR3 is TGTGCCAGCAGCCCCTGGGACAGAAACTACGAGCAGTACTTC. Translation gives CASSPWDRNYEQYF.

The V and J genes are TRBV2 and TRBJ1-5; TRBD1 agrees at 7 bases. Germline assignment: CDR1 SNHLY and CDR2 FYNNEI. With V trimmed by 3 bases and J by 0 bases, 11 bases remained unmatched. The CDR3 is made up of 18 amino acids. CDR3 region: CASSERTGTAYSNQPQHF. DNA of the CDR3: TGTGCCAGCAGTGAGCGAACCGGGACAGCTTATAGCAATCAGCCCCAGCATTTT. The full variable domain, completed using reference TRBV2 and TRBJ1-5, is EPEVTQTPSHQVTQMGQEVILRCVPISNHLYFYWYRQILGQKVEFLVSFYNNEISEKSEIFDDQFSVERPDGSNFTLKIRSTKLEDSAMYFCASSERTGTAYSNQPQHFGDGTRLSIL.

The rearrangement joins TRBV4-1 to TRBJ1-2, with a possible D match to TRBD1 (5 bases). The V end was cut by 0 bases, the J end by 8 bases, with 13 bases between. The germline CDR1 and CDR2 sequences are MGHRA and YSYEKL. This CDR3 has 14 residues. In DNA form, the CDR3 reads TGCGCCAGCAGCCAAGATGGTCAGGGTAAAGGCTACACCTTC. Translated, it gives CASSQDGQGKGYTF.

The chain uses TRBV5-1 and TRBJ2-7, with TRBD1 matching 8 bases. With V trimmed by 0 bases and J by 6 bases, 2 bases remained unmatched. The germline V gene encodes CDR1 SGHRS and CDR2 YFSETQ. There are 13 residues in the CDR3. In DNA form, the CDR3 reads TGCGCCAGCAGCTTGGCGGGGACAGGCGAGCAGTACTTC. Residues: CASSLAGTGEQYF.

The CDR3 DNA follows: TGTGCCAGCAGTCCTATGCAGGGAAAACGCTACAATGAGCAGTTCTTC. Translated, it gives CASSPMQGKRYNEQFF. The rearrangement links TRBV28 to TRBJ2-1, with D possibly matching TRBD1 (5 bases). Trimming left V 5 bases short and J 3 bases short, with 17 bases between. The CDR3 runs to 16 residues. CDR1 and CDR2 (germline): MDHEN, SYDVKM. The full variable domain, in which reference TRBV28 and TRBJ2-1 provide the parts outside the CDR3, is DVKVTQSSRYLVKRTGEKVFLECVQDMDHENMFWYRQDPGLGLRLIYFSYDVKMKEKGDIPEGYSVSREKKERFSLILESASTNQTSMYLCASSPMQGKRYNEQFFGPGTRLTVL.

The CDR3 region is CASSYTGDEQYF. CDR3 sequence (DNA): TGTGCCAGCAGCTATACAGGTGACGAGCAGTACTTC. The chain is built from TRBV7-6 and TRBJ2-7; weak D call: TRBD1 (5 bases). Germline V gene sequence: CDR1 SGHVS, CDR2 FNYEAQ. V gave up 4 bases and J gave up 5 bases, with 9 bases separating them. This CDR3 is 12 amino acids long.

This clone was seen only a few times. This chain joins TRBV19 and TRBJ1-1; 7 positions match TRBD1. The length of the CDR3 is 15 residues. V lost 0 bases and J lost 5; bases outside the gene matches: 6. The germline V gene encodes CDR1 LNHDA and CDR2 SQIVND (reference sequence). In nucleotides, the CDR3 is TGTGCCAGTAGTATAGAGCCAGGGGGAATGACTGAAGCTTTCTTT. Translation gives CASSIEPGGMTEAFF.

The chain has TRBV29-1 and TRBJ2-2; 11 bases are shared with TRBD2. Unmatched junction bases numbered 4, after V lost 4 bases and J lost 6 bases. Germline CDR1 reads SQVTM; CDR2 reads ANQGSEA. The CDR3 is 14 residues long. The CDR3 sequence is CSVVGGLAAGELFF. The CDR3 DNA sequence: TGCAGCGTTGTTGGGGGACTAGCGGCCGGGGAGCTGTTTTTT.

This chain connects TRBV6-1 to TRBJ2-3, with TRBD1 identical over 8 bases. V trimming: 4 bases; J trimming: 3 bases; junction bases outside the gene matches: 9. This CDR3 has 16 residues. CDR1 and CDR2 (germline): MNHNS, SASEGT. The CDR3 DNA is TGTGCCAGCAGTGCGACCCGGACAGGGCTTACAGATACGCAGTATTTT. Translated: CASSATRTGLTDTQYF.

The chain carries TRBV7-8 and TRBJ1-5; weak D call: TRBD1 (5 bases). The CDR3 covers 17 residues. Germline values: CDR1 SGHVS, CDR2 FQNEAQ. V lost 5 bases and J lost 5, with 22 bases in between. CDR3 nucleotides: TGTGCCAGCAGCCCCCCGGGGGTCTCGGGCACTTATCAGCCCCAGCATTTT. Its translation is CASSPPGVSGTYQPQHF.

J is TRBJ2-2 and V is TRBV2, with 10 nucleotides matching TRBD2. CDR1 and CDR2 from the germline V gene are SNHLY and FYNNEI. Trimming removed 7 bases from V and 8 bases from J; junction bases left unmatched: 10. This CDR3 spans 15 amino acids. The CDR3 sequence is CASNMRASGGGELFF. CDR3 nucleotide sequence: TGTGCCAGCAATATGCGGGCTAGCGGGGGTGGGGAGCTGTTTTTT.

The CDR3 region is CASKGLGTGSLETQYF. CDR3 sequence (DNA): TGTGCCAGCAAAGGCCTGGGGACAGGGTCGTTAGAGACCCAGTACTTC. The rearrangement links TRBV2 to TRBJ2-5; 9 nucleotides match TRBD1. With 7 bases clipped from V and 4 bases from J, the junction kept 13 bases outside the gene matches. From germline, CDR1 is SNHLY and CDR2 FYNNEI. CDR3 length: 16 amino acids. The full variable domain, its missing parts supplied by reference TRBV2 and TRBJ2-5, is EPEVTQTPSHQVTQMGQEVILRCVPISNHLYFYWYRQILGQKVEFLVSFYNNEISEKSEIFDDQFSVERPDGSNFTLKIRSTKLEDSAMYFCASKGLGTGSLETQYFGPGTRLLVL.

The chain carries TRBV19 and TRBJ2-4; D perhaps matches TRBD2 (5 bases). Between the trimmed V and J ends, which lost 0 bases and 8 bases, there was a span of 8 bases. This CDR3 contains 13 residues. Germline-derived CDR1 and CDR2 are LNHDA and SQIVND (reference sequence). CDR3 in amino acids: CASSIEGADIQYF. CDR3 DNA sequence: TGTGCCAGTAGTATAGAGGGAGCGGACATTCAGTACTTC.

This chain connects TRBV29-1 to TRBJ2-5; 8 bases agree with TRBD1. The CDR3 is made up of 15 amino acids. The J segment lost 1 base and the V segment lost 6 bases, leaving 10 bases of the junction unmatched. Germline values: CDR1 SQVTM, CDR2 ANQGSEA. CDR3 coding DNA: TGCAGCGTGGGGGCGCAGGGGGCCTCCCAAGAGACCCAGTACTTC. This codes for CSVGAQGASQETQYF.

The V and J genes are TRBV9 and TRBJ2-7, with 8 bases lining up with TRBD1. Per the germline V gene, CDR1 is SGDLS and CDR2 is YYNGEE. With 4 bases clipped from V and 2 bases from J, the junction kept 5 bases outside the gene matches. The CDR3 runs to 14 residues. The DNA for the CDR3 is TGTGCCAGCAGCCCTCGGACAGGGACCTACGAGCAGTACTTC. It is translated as CASSPRTGTYEQYF.

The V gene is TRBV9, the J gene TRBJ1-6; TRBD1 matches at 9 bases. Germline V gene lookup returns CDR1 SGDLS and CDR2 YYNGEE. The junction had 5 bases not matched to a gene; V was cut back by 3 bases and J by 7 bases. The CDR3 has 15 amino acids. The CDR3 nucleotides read TGTGCCAGCAGCGGCGGGACAGGGAGCAATTCACCCCTCCACTTT. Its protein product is CASSGGTGSNSPLHF. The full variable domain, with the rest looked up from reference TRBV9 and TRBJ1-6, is DSGVTQTPKHLITATGQRVTLRCSPRSGDLSVYWYQQSLDQGLQFLIQYYNGEERAKGNILERFSAQQFPDLHSELNLSSLELGDSALYFCASSGGTGSNSPLHFGNGTRLTVT.

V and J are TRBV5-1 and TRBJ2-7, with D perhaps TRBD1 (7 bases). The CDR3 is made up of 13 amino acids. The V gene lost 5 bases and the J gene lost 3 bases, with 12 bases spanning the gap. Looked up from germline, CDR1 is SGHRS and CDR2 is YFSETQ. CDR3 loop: CASRRDRNYEQYF. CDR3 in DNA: TGCGCCAGCAGGCGGGACAGAAACTACGAGCAGTACTTC.

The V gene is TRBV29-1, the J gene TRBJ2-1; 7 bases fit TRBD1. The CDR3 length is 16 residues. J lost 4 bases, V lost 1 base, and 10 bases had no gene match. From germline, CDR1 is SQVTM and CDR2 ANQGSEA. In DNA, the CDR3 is TGCAGCGTTGAAGGGAGGACAGGATTGACATACAATGAGCAGTTCTTC. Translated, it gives CSVEGRTGLTYNEQFF.

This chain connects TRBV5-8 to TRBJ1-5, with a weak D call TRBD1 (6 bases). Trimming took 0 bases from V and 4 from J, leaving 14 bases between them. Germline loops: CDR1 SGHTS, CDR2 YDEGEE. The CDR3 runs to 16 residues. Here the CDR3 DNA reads TGTGCCAGCAGCTTGGCTGTGGGGGGGCCTAATCAGCCCCAGCATTTT. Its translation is CASSLAVGGPNQPQHF. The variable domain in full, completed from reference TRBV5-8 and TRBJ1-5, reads EAGVTQSPTHLIKTRGQQATLRCSPISGHTSVYWYQQALGLGLQFLLWYDEGEERNRGNFPPRFSGRQFPNYSSELNVNALELEDSALYLCASSLAVGGPNQPQHFGDGTRLSIL.

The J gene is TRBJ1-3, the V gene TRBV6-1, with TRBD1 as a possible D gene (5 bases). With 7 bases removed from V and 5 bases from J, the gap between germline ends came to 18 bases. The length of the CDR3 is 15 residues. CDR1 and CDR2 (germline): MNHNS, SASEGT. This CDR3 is CASIIGAAVRNTIYF. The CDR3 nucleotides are TGTGCCAGCATAATAGGGGCAGCCGTGAGAAACACCATATATTTT.